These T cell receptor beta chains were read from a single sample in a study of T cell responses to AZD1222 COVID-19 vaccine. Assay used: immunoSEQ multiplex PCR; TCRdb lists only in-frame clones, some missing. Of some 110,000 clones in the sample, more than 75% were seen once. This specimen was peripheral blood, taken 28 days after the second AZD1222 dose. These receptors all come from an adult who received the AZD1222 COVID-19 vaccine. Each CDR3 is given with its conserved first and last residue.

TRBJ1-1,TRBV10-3,CAISQTTGKNTEAFF
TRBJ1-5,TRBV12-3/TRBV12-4,CASSFGGEQPQHF
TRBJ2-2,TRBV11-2,CASSLPRRVGTGELFF
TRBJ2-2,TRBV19,CASSGGRNTGELFF
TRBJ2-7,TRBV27,CASGPPGQIYEQYF
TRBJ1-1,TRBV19,CASSILHGTEAFF
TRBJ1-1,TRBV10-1,CASSGKDRVVNTEAFF
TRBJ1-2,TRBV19,CASRRNYGYTF
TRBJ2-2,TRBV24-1,CATSLAANTGELFF
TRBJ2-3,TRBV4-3,CASSQEVGRSDTQYF
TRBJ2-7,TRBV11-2,CASSPGQNREQYF
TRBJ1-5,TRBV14,CASSPRGLNQPQHF
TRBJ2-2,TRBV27,CASSLSGSGTGELFF
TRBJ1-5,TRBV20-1,CSASDAGARNQPQHF
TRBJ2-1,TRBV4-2,CASSQDLAGSYNEQFF
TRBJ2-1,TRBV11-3,CASSLTRDWRGYNEQFF
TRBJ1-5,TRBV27,CASGLSGIRGSNQPQHF
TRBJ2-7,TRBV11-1,CASSLGQGGYEQYF
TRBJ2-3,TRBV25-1,CASTPDTDTQYF
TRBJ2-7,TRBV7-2,CASSRGRFYEQYF
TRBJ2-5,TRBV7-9,CASGLAEETQYF
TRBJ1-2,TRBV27,CASSSTGRYTF
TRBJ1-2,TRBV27,CASGPQGGALYGYTF
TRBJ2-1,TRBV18,CASSPPARYNEQFF
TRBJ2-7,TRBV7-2,CASSLGQGGMDSYEQYF
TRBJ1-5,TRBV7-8,CASSSGTGNQPQHF